This TCR beta chain derives from a study of blood T cell repertoires in COVID-19 (dated by TCRdb to 2020 to 2021). Describing the broader study: Samples from collaborators originated in the United States, Italy and Spain and spanned both the acute and convalescent phases of COVID-19. The sample metadata nearly always contained a de-identified subject ID, COVID-19 status, age in years and sex. Deeply sampled blood TCRbeta repertoires from subjects exposed to, actively infected with, or recovered from COVID-19 were included in the dataset. The repertoires were released in a freely available public database meant as a resource for research on the immune response to SARS-CoV-2. HLA class I and class II types, where available, came from metadata supplied by the sample provider rather than from assay-based typing. Samples were obtained from the ongoing ImmuneRACE study (first 160 participants) and from approximately 1,200 subjects provided by 6 global collaborators. The material from the prospective study consisted of cDNA or gDNA derived from T cells, B-cell-depleted T cells, or PBMCs.

The research as a whole found: The amount of clinical and demographic metadata varied by source and participant and was provided uncurated.

In the prospective study, participants were roughly 18 to 100 years old, resided in around 25 geographic areas of the United States, and were enrolled through a virtual design. Cohort assignment in the prospective study relied on participant-reported clinical history from a screening survey and a study questionnaire. Recovered participants in ImmuneRACE Cohort 3 were defined by two consecutive negative NP/OP PCR tests, clearance by a healthcare professional, or resolution of symptoms. In the prospective study, whole blood, serum and a nasopharyngeal or oropharyngeal swab were collected from each participant by mobile phlebotomists. Participants in the prospective study had the option to provide additional blood draws and questionnaires over a roughly two-month period. Prospective study blood samples were shipped either frozen or at room temperature before DNA extraction. The V and J ends are trimmed by 8 bases and 4 bases, leaving 9 bases between them. Reading from cysteine to phenylalanine, the CDR3 counts 12 amino acids. Only the CDR3 region is kept as DNA, spanning 36 bases read in frame from base 1. CDR1 and CDR2, looked up from the germline V gene, are MNHEY and SVGAGI.

TCRbeta CDR3 regions were amplified from genomic DNA using the immunoSEQ Assay, a bias-controlled multiplex PCR. The original pipeline was this. The number of nucleated cells in each sample was estimated by amplification of reference gene primers within the assay. To quantify the absolute abundance of each unique TCRbeta CDR3 rearrangement, sequence reads were collapsed and filtered. For each sample, productive Simpson clonality was calculated as the square root of Simpson's diversity index over productive rearrangements. Here the immuneACCESS table is served through TCRdb, limited to in-frame sequences with V and J called. Missing clones are a known gap in these copies; in checked studies unresolved V genes cover under half, and the rest lacks a known reason. For V, J and clone size, that table is used; D and trimming come from the DNA. This sample has about 140,000 clones in its table, and nearly 80% of those were observed once. Around 3.2% of the sample rests with the top ten.

For this clone: Its target antigen remains unknown. Base qualities were left out, and no much larger clone turns up one base away.

This sequence uses TRBV6-5 and TRBJ1-5; the D region possibly corresponds to TRBD1 (6 bases align). The TCR was taken from a woman aged 45-59 years who had recovered from COVID-19. The specimen sequenced was PBMCs or T cells enriched from blood (not recorded which). The DNA sequence is given as TGTGCCAGCGACAGGAGAAATCAGCCCCAGCATTTT. Its protein product is CASDRRNQPQHF.